This TCR beta chain stems from a study of blood T cells in healthy people across ages. V dropped 7 bases and J dropped 3; count of bases not matched to a gene: 3. In germline, CDR1 is SGHTA, CDR2 FQGNSA. CDR3 size: 14 residues. Sample-barcoded 5' priming and a J-beta primer mix drove a second PCR of about 6 to 12 cycles. TCRdb reprocessed the 5' RACE reads via MiXCR and lists one record per CDR3 protein. The sample has under 750,000 distinct CDR3 sequences; more than 45% are singletons. Regarding this clonotype: What it binds is not known.

Every sample yielded at least 7 million isolated PBMCs. Study results and limitations: PBMCs went unsorted, and a conclusive naive versus antigen-experienced comparison was therefore prevented.

This chain links TRBV7-2 with TRBJ2-1, with 10 bases that match TRBD2. The sample was blood. This TCR was recovered from a man of 80 years or more in good health. In DNA form, the CDR3 reads TGTGCCAGCACGCCTAGCGGGAGCTACAATGAGCAGTTCTTC. Amino acids: CASTPSGSYNEQFF.